The 19 T cell receptor beta chains below come from one sample, sequenced in a study of CD8+ T cells in alopecia areata. Treatment reported: oral pan-JAK inhibitor, 5-10 mg twice daily. Reverse transcribed after extraction, RNA yielded cDNA as the sequencing template. Clones were sequenced by immunoSEQ multiplex PCR, and TCRdb holds only the in-frame ones, with some missing. Counted here are some 180,000 clones, about 51% occurring once; the ten biggest clones make up about a tenth. This material consisted of CD8+ T cells sorted from blood, taken around week 53, from a patient treated with tofacitinib. The receptor source for this set is a human donor with alopecia areata.

The CDR3 DNA reads TGCAGCGTACCTGCCCCCGGGAGGGGGGCAGGAGAGACCCAGTACTTC. Protein product: CSVPAPGRGAGETQYF. J is TRBJ2-5 and V is TRBV29-1; 8 nucleotides match TRBD2. Germline V CDR1 and CDR2: SQVTM, ANQGSEA. The CDR3 runs 16 residues. After removal of 6 bases from V and 4 bases from J, the junction contained 16 bases not matched to a gene. The complete variable domain, with remaining parts taken from reference TRBV29-1 and TRBJ2-5, reads SAVISQKPSRDICQRGTSLTIQCQVDSQVTMMFWYRQQPGQSLTLIATANQGSEATYESGFVIDKFPISRPNLTFSTLTVSNMSPEDSSIYLCSVPAPGRGAGETQYFGPGTRLLVL.

The rearrangement links TRBV5-6 to TRBJ1-2; no definite D call. Germline V lookup: CDR1 SGHDT, CDR2 YYEEEE. CDR3 length equals 11 residues. V lost 0 bases and J 8 bases, leaving 5 bases between the germline ends. CDR3 residues: CASSLGHGYTF. The CDR3 region has the DNA TGTGCCAGCAGCTTGGGACACGGCTACACCTTC.

The chain combines TRBV29-1 with TRBJ1-2; D not certain. The germline V and J ends were trimmed by 4 bases and 4 bases, with 7 bases remaining between them. CDR1 is SQVTM and CDR2 is ANQGSEA in the germline V gene. The CDR3 extends over 11 amino acids. In DNA, the CDR3 is TGCAGCGTTGTGTGGGGCTATGGCTACACCTTC. Amino acid sequence: CSVVWGYGYTF.

The rearrangement joins TRBV4-1 to TRBJ1-6, with D possibly being TRBD1 (5 bases). This CDR3 has 14 amino acids. Germline CDR1 reads MGHRA; CDR2 reads YSYEKL. The V gene lost 3 bases and the J gene lost 14 bases, with 17 bases spanning the gap. The CDR3 sequence: CASSHTGDIRALHF. The CDR3 DNA sequence: TGCGCCAGCAGCCACACGGGGGATATTCGGGCCCTCCACTTT.

This clone was counted only a few times. The chain recombines TRBV11-3 with TRBJ2-3; D tentatively fits TRBD1 or TRBD2 (6 bases each). This CDR3 region has 15 residues. Germline CDR1 and CDR2: SGHNT and YENEEA. Trimming took 5 bases from V and 2 from J, leaving 14 bases between them. The CDR3 DNA reads as TGTGCCAGCAGCCTCTACGGGGGCCCCACAGATACGCAGTATTTT. Translation gives CASSLYGGPTDTQYF. The variable domain in full, with the rest retrieved from reference TRBV11-3 and TRBJ2-3, is EAGVVQSPRYKIIEKKQPVAFWCNPISGHNTLYWYLQNLGQGPELLIRYENEEAVDDSQLPKDRFSAERLKGVDSTLKIQPAELGDSAVYLCASSLYGGPTDTQYFGPGTRLTVL.

The V gene is TRBV27, the J gene TRBJ1-5, with D perhaps matching TRBD1 (6 bases). The germline V and J ends were trimmed by 10 bases and 0 bases, with 10 bases remaining between them. The CDR3 runs to 13 residues. Germline lookup yields CDR1 MNHEY and CDR2 SMNVEV (reference sequence). The CDR3 reads CATRGGSNQPQHF. The DNA for the CDR3 is TGTGCCACCAGGGGAGGTAGCAATCAGCCCCAGCATTTT.

Concerning this clone itself: At one boundary the junction diverges from the germline segment, which might be a read error. The chain joins TRBV7-7 to TRBJ2-3; D gene ambiguous. CDR1 is SSHAT, CDR2 FNYEAQ, per germline (reference sequence). CDR3 length: 17 amino acids. The CDR3 loop reads CASSFERLLSGTDTQYF. DNA of the CDR3: TGTGCTAGCAGCTTCGAACGACTTCTTTCCGGCACAGATACGCAGTATTTT.

J is TRBJ2-3 and V is TRBV4-1, with D unclear. V lost 0 bases and J 3 bases, leaving 7 bases between the germline ends. The CDR3 totals 14 residues. Germline V gives CDR1 MGHRA, CDR2 YSYEKL. The CDR3 DNA follows: TGCGCCAGCAGCCAAGAGCTCAGGACAGATACGCAGTATTTT. As protein: CASSQELRTDTQYF.

The rearrangement uses TRBV29-1 and TRBJ2-3; weak D call: TRBD2 (5 bases). Germline CDR1 reads SQVTM; CDR2 reads ANQGSEA. This CDR3 is 14 amino acids long. V shed 6 bases and J shed 1 base, with 14 bases lying between them. CDR3 sequence: CSVRGSEGTDTQYF. DNA for the CDR3: TGCAGCGTGCGCGGGTCGGAGGGCACAGATACGCAGTATTTT.

J is TRBJ2-3 and V is TRBV7-9; D is unresolved. CDR1 is SEHNR, CDR2 FQNEAQ, per germline (reference sequence). The CDR3 has 14 amino acids. Trimming removed 5 bases at V and 1 base at J, with 10 bases between. CDR3: CASSTPGGTDTQYF. The CDR3 region has the DNA TGTGCCAGCAGCACCCCTGGGGGCACAGATACGCAGTATTTT.

The chain employs TRBV7-2 and TRBJ2-1, with D perhaps TRBD2 (5 bases). CDR1 and CDR2 from the germline V gene are SGHTA and FQGNSA. The V and J ends lost 5 bases and 8 bases respectively, with 19 bases between them. The CDR3 runs to 15 residues. The DNA for the CDR3 is TGTGCCAGCAGCCTGGACGGAGGACTGGTGGATGAGCAGTTCTTC. Protein sequence: CASSLDGGLVDEQFF. The whole variable domain, filled in from reference TRBV7-2 and TRBJ2-1, reads GAGVSQSPSNKVTEKGKDVELRCDPISGHTALYWYRQSLGQGLEFLIYFQGNSAPDKSGLPSDRFSAERTGGSVSTLTIQRTQQEDSAVYLCASSLDGGLVDEQFFGPGTRLTVL.

This clone was seen only a few times. The chain carries TRBV13 and TRBJ2-7; D is perhaps TRBD2 (7 bases). Germline CDR1 and CDR2: PRHDT and FYEKMQ (reference sequence). The length of the CDR3 is 13 residues. V was clipped by 5 bases and J by 5 bases, with 13 bases between them. CDR3 protein: CASSVGGPDEQYF. The DNA of the CDR3 is TGTGCCAGCAGCGTGGGGGGGCCAGACGAGCAGTACTTC.

This clone was observed a few times. The J gene is TRBJ1-2, the V gene TRBV29-1; weak D call: TRBD1 (6 bases). The CDR3 contains 12 residues. The V gene's germline CDR1 is SQVTM and CDR2 ANQGSEA. V lost 5 bases, J lost 5 bases, and 12 bases lay in between. The CDR3 DNA follows: TGCAGCGTTTTCACAGGGATTTATGGCTACACCTTC. The encoded protein is CSVFTGIYGYTF.

This clone was recorded a few times. The J gene is TRBJ2-1, the V gene TRBV27; D is perhaps TRBD2 (5 bases). Germline CDR1 reads MNHEY; CDR2 reads SMNVEV (reference sequence). This CDR3 contains 13 residues. The V and J ends lost 3 bases and 9 bases respectively, with 12 bases between them. CDR3 nucleotides: TGTGCCAGCAGTTTCGGTAGCGCGACTGAGCAGTTCTTC. The encoded protein is CASSFGSATEQFF.

The CDR3 sequence is CASSAGQPVYGYTF. CDR3 nucleotide sequence: TGTGCCAGCAGCGCGGGACAGCCCGTCTATGGCTACACCTTC. V usage is TRBV9 and J usage is TRBJ1-2; 7 nucleotides align to TRBD1. V was pared by 3 bases and J by 4 bases, with 6 bases of the junction left unmatched. The CDR3 is 14 residues long. The germline V gene has CDR1 SGDLS and CDR2 YYNGEE.

The CDR3 is CASSIGSLGTEAFF. In DNA, the CDR3 is TGTGCCAGTAGTATCGGCTCCCTGGGCACTGAAGCTTTCTTT. The chain joins TRBV19 to TRBJ1-1; D unresolved. The germline gives CDR1 LNHDA, CDR2 SQIVND (reference sequence). Trimming left V 3 bases short and J 4 bases short, with 12 bases between. CDR3 size: 14 residues.

The rearrangement links TRBV27 to TRBJ2-1; D gene ambiguous. Per the germline V gene, CDR1 is MNHEY and CDR2 is SMNVEV (reference sequence). The CDR3 length is 12 residues. Trimming took off 7 bases at V and 7 bases at J, with 11 bases between the two ends. CDR3: CASTFRGNEQFF. In DNA, the CDR3 is TGTGCCAGCACCTTCCGTGGAAATGAGCAGTTCTTC.

This chain joins TRBV5-8 and TRBJ2-5; D is unresolved. This CDR3 spans 15 amino acids. Germline values: CDR1 SGHTS, CDR2 YDEGEE. The ends were cut back, 4 bases at V and 0 bases at J, with 13 bases in the middle. As DNA, the CDR3 is TGTGCCAGCAGCCCGCTGACTTCCAACCAAGAGACCCAGTACTTC. Residues: CASSPLTSNQETQYF. The complete variable domain, with remaining parts taken from reference TRBV5-8 and TRBJ2-5, reads EAGVTQSPTHLIKTRGQQATLRCSPISGHTSVYWYQQALGLGLQFLLWYDEGEERNRGNFPPRFSGRQFPNYSSELNVNALELEDSALYLCASSPLTSNQETQYFGPGTRLLVL.

This clone was observed a few times. The genes are TRBV4-1 and TRBJ1-1, with D uncertain. The CDR3 covers 15 residues. The ends were cut back, 2 bases at V and 3 bases at J, with 13 bases in the middle. Germline-derived CDR1 and CDR2 are MGHRA and YSYEKL. CDR3 sequence (DNA): TGCGCCAGCAGCCAATGGGAGGAGTACGACACTGAAGCTTTCTTT. Its translation: CASSQWEEYDTEAFF.